Below, 4 T cell receptor beta chains from the same sample are listed, as sequenced in a study of radiotherapy plus CTLA-4 blockade in lung cancer. Profiled with immunoSEQ multiplex PCR; TCRdb holds only in-frame clones, not every one. The data contain tens of thousands of clones, 81% of them seen just once; the ten biggest clones take up roughly 25%. The sequencing used peripheral blood, collected from a patient treated with radiotherapy plus ipilimumab. All receptors come from a human donor with non-small cell lung cancer that progressed on radiotherapy plus ipilimumab.

V gene TRBV27 combines with J gene TRBJ1-1; TRBD1 aligns across 9 bases. This CDR3 is built from 17 residues. After removal of 5 bases from V and 1 base from J, the junction contained 11 bases not matched to a gene. The germline V gene has CDR1 MNHEY and CDR2 SMNVEV (reference sequence). The CDR3 region has the DNA TGTGCCAGCAGTCACGACAGGGGGTATGGCACGAACACTGAAGCTTTCTTT. It codes for CASSHDRGYGTNTEAFF.

This chain joins TRBV14 and TRBJ1-2; a weak D match, TRBD1 (5 bases). The V gene's germline CDR1 is SGHDN and CDR2 FVKESK. The CDR3 is 16 residues long. V was pared by 4 bases and J by 5 bases, with 20 bases between. In nucleotides, the CDR3 is TGTGCCAGCAGCCTCCTCTGGGGGGGAGGACCTTATGGCTACACCTTC. This encodes CASSLLWGGGPYGYTF. Variable domain in full (rest from reference TRBV14 and TRBJ1-2): EAGVTQFPSHSVIEKGQTVTLRCDPISGHDNLYWYRRVMGKEIKFLLHFVKESKQDESGMPNNRFLAERTGGTYSTLKVQPAELEDSGVYFCASSLLWGGGPYGYTFGSGTRLTVV.

The V gene is TRBV19, the J gene TRBJ2-3; 14 bases fit TRBD2. The junction had 5 bases not matched to a gene; V was cut back by 0 bases and J by 0 bases. From germline, CDR1 is LNHDA and CDR2 SQIVND (reference sequence). The length of the CDR3 is 19 residues. CDR3: CASSIEGLAGGTSTDTQYF. CDR3 coding DNA: TGTGCCAGTAGTATAGAAGGACTAGCGGGGGGTACTAGCACAGATACGCAGTATTTT.

In nucleotides, the CDR3 is TGCGCCAGCAGCTATGGGGGACAGGACTACGAGCAGTACTTC. Residues: CASSYGGQDYEQYF. The chain links TRBV5-1 to TRBJ2-7, with TRBD1 matching 8 bases. Germline V gene lookup returns CDR1 SGHRS and CDR2 YFSETQ. The ends lost 3 bases at V and 3 bases at J; junction bases unmatched: 5. The CDR3 length is 14 residues.